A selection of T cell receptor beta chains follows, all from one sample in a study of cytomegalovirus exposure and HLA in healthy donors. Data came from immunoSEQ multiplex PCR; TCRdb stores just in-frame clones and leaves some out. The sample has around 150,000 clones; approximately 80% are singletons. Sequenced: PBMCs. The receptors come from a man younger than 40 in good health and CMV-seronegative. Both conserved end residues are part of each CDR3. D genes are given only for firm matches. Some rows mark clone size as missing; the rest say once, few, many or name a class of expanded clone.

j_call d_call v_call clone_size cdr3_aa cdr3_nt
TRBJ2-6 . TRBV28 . CASSPPGTGANVLTF TGTGCCAGCAGTCCTCCGGGAACGGGGGCCAACGTCCTGACTTTC
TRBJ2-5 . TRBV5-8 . CASSLGQRETQYF TGTGCCAGCAGCTTGGGACAGAGGGAGACCCAGTACTTC
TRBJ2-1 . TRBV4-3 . CASSRLVKNQQFF TGCGCCAGCAGCCGTCTAGTAAAGAATCAGCAGTTCTTC
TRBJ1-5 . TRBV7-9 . CASSLINQPQHF TGTGCCAGCAGCTTAATAAATCAGCCCCAGCATTTT
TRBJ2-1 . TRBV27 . CASSSPEQASYNEQFF TGTGCCAGCAGTTCTCCCGAACAGGCGTCCTACAATGAGCAGTTCTTC
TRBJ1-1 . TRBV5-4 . CASSLQGRNTEAFF TGTGCCAGCAGCTTGCAGGGCCGGAACACTGAAGCTTTCTTT
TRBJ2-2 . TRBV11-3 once CASSSRTNHTGELFF TGTGCCAGCAGCTCCCGGACTAATCACACCGGGGAGCTGTTTTTT
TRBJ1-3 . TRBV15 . CATSRDRVSGNTIYF TGTGCCACCAGCAGAGACAGGGTCTCTGGAAACACCATATATTTT
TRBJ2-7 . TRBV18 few CASSPRTNGIYEQYF TGTGCCAGCTCACCACGGACCAACGGGATATACGAGCAGTACTTC
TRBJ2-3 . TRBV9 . CASSVGGADTQYF TGTGCCAGCAGCGTAGGTGGAGCAGATACGCAGTATTTT
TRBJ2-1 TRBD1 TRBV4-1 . CASRQPGTGGAGQFF TGCGCCAGCAGGCAGCCGGGAACAGGGGGCGCAGGGCAGTTCTTC
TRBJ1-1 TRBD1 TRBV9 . CASSLSWTGPMNTEAFF TGTGCCAGCAGCCTCTCCTGGACAGGACCCATGAACACTGAAGCTTTCTTT
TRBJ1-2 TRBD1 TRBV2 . CATSQGAPYGYTF TGTGCCACTTCTCAGGGGGCCCCCTATGGCTACACCTTC
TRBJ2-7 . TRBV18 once CASSSNSDYEQYF TGTGCCAGCTCATCAAATTCAGACTACGAGCAGTACTTC
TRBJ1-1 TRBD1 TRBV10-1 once CASSEGGLGRLGQSTEAFF TGCGCCAGCAGTGAAGGGGGGTTGGGACGGTTGGGACAGTCCACTGAAGCTTTCTTT
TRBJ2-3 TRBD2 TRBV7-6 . CASSVISGSSTDTQYF TGTGCCAGCAGCGTAATTAGCGGGAGTAGTACAGATACGCAGTATTTT
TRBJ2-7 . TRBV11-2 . CASSFWLPPSGEQYF TGTGCCAGCAGCTTTTGGCTCCCGCCATCGGGGGAGCAGTACTTC
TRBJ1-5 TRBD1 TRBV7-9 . CASSLGQGFQPQHF TGTGCCAGCAGCTTGGGACAGGGATTTCAGCCCCAGCATTTT
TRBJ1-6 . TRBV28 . CATEESTGHVDF TGTGCCACCGAAGAATCAACAGGGCACGTCGACTTT
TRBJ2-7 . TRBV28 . CASRNSGSSYEQYF TGTGCCAGCAGGAATAGCGGTTCCTCCTACGAGCAGTACTTC
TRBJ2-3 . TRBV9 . CASSVGADTQYF TGTGCCAGCAGCGTAGGCGCAGATACGCAGTATTTT
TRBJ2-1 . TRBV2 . CASSRARGNGEQFF TGTGCCAGCAGTCGGGCTAGGGGGAACGGTGAGCAGTTCTTC
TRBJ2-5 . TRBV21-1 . CASSNGTSGSKETQYF TGTGCCAGCAGCAACGGGACTAGCGGGAGTAAAGAGACCCAGTACTTC
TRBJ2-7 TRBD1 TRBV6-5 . CASSYSSGTGGHEQYF TGTGCCAGCAGTTACTCATCCGGGACAGGGGGCCACGAGCAGTACTTC
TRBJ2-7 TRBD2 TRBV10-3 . CAISPGETVSGFYEQYF TGTGCCATCAGTCCGGGGGAGACAGTTAGCGGGTTCTACGAGCAGTACTTC
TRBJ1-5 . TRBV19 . CASSIQYNQPQHF TGTGCCAGTAGTATCCAGTACAATCAGCCCCAGCATTTT
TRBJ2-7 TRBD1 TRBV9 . CASGDRESYEQYF TGTGCCAGTGGGGACAGGGAGAGTTACGAGCAGTACTTC
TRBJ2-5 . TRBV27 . CASSFSRGRAQYF TGTGCCAGCAGTTTCTCCAGGGGTCGGGCCCAGTACTTC
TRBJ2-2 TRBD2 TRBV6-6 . CASRLAGAGELFF TGTGCCAGTAGACTAGCGGGAGCAGGGGAGCTGTTTTTT
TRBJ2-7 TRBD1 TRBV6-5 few CASSYSGGDRAYEQYF TGTGCCAGCAGTTACTCTGGAGGGGACAGGGCTTACGAGCAGTACTTC
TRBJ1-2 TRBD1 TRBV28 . CASDWGTGSSGYTF TGTGCCAGCGATTGGGGGACAGGGTCGAGTGGCTACACCTTC
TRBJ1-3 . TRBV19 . CASSIGAEGVGNTIYF TGTGCCAGTAGTATAGGCGCAGAGGGCGTTGGAAACACCATATATTTT
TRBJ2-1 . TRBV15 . CATSILVSVTSEQFF TGTGCCACCAGCATTCTAGTCTCGGTTACCAGTGAGCAGTTCTTC
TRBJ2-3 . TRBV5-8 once CASSLALAPSTDTQYF TGTGCCAGCAGCTTGGCGTTAGCGCCTAGCACAGATACGCAGTATTTT
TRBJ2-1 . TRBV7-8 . CASSILGGELGPEQFF TGTGCCAGCAGTATCCTGGGGGGAGAACTAGGTCCTGAGCAGTTCTTC
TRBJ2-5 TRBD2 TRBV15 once CATSRGQSSGSLLETQYF TGTGCCACCAGCAGAGGACAGTCTAGCGGGAGTTTATTAGAGACCCAGTACTTC
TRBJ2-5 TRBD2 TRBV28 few CASKDIRLAGEETQYF TGTGCCAGCAAAGATATACGACTAGCGGGAGAAGAGACCCAGTACTTC
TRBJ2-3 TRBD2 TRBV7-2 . CASSSGLAGTDTQYF TGTGCCAGCAGCTCAGGACTAGCGGGAACAGATACGCAGTATTTT
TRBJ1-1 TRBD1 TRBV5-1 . CASSFQGADTEAFF TGCGCCAGCAGCTTCCAGGGGGCTGACACTGAAGCTTTCTTT
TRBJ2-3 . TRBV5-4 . CASSRDRPSTDTQYF TGTGCCAGCAGCAGAGACAGGCCTAGCACAGATACGCAGTATTTT
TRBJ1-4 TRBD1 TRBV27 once CASSSLDRRATNEKLFF TGTGCCAGCAGTTCCCTGGACAGGAGGGCAACTAATGAAAAACTGTTTTTT
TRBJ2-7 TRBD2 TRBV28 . CASRRLAGDYEQYF TGTGCCAGCAGACGACTAGCGGGAGATTACGAGCAGTACTTC
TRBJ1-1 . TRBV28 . CASSLGGEVTEAFF TGTGCCAGCAGTTTAGGGGGGGAGGTTACTGAAGCTTTCTTC
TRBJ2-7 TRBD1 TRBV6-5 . CASSYSWDSIYEQYF TGTGCCAGCAGTTACTCGTGGGACAGCATCTACGAGCAGTACTTC
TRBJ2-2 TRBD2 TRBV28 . CASSASGDGNTGELFF TGTGCCAGCAGTGCTAGCGGGGACGGAAACACCGGGGAGCTGTTTTTT
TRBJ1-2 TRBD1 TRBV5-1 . CASSLALTGGLGYTF TGCGCCAGCAGCTTGGCCCTAACAGGGGGTCTTGGCTACACCTTC
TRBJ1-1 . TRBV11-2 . CASSLVATENTEAFF TGTGCCAGCAGCTTAGTAGCGACCGAGAACACTGAAGCTTTCTTT